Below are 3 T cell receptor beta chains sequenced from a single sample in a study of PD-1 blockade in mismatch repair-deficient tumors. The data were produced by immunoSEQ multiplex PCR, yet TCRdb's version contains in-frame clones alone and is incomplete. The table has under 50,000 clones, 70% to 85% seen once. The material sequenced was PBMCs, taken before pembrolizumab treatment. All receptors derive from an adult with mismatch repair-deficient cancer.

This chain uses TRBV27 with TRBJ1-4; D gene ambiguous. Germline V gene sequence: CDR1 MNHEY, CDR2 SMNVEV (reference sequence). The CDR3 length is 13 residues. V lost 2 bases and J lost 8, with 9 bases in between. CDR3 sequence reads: CASSLQHDEKLFF. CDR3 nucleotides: TGTGCCAGCAGTTTACAGCATGACGAAAAACTGTTTTTT.

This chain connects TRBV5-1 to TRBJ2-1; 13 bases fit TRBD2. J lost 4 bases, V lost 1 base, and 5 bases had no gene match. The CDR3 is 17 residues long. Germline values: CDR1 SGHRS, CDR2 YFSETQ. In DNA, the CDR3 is TGCGCCAGCAGCTTGATTCCGACTAGCGGGAGGTACAATGAGCAGTTCTTC. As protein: CASSLIPTSGRYNEQFF. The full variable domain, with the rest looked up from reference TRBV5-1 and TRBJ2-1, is KAGVTQTPRYLIKTRGQQVTLSCSPISGHRSVSWYQQTPGQGLQFLFEYFSETQRNKGNFPGRFSGRQFSNSRSEMNVSTLELGDSALYLCASSLIPTSGRYNEQFFGPGTRLTVL.

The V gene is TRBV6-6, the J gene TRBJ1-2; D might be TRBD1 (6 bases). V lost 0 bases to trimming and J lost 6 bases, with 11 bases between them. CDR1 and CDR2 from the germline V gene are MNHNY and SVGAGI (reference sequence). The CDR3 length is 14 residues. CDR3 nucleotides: TGTGCCAGCAGTTACTCCCGGGACATCGATGGCTACACCTTC. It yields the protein CASSYSRDIDGYTF.